This entry concerns a single T cell receptor beta chain. As yet, its antigen is unknown. The same CDR3 arises from other DNA sequences in this sample as well. The sample comes from a study of cytomegalovirus exposure and HLA in healthy donors. The study ran its PCR with 60 Vbeta and 13 Jbeta primers. In the study's own analysis: Per a later analysis, the number of unique TCR beta chains was some 82 million, of which some 9.9 million were shared. TCRdb's copy holds only in-frame clones and misses some; the assay was immunoSEQ multiplex PCR. V and J calls and clone size come straight from that table; D and trimming were deduced from the DNA. Among roughly 150,000 clones listed, 70% to 85% were seen once. The CDR3 spans 11 residues. The germline V gene encodes CDR1 SQVTM and CDR2 ANQGSEA. Trimming stripped 1 base from V and 8 bases from J, with 8 bases between. Findings and limits, study-wide: Available immune exposure information covered CMV serostatus only. In a later analysis, CMV-associated beta chains were mostly HLA-associated, it appeared. Confirmation was obtained in vitro that a few CMV-associated chains are specific for CMV antigens.

The sequencing input was PBMCs. This chain links TRBV29-1 with TRBJ1-2; no clear D. This receptor was identified in a male donor in good health and CMV-seronegative. CDR3: CSVEAGSGYTF. In nucleotides, the CDR3 is TGCAGCGTTGAAGCGGGAAGCGGCTACACCTTC.